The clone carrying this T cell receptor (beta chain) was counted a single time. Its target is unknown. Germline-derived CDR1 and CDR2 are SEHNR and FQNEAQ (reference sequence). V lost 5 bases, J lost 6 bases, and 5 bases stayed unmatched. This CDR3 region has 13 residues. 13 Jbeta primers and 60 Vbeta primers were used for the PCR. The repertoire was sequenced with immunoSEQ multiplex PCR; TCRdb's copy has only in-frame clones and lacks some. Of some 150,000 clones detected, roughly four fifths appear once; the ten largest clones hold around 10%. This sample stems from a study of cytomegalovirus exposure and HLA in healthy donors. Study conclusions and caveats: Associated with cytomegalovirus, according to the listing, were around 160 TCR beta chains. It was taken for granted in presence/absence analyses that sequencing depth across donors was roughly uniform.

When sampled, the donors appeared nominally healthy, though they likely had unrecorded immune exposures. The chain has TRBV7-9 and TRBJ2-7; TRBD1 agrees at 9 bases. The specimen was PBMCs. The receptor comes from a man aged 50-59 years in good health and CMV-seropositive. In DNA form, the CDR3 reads TGTGCCAGCAGCGTACCGACAGGGGGCGAGCAGTACTTC. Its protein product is CASSVPTGGEQYF.